This TCR beta chain was sequenced during a study of blood T cell repertoires in COVID-19. Whole-study context: Acute and convalescent COVID-19 samples came from the United States, Italy and Spain. T cells, B-cell-depleted T cells, or PBMCs supplied cDNA or gDNA.

The length of the CDR3 is 12 residues. Per germline, CDR1 SGHRS and CDR2 YFSETQ. Trimming took off 3 bases at V and 4 bases at J, with 4 bases between the two ends. The method was immunoSEQ multiplex PCR; TCRdb's version includes in-frame clones alone and lacks a portion of them. Of about 130,000 clones listed, around 89% are singletons. Sequenced: peripheral blood. This sequence joins TRBV5-1 and TRBJ2-2, with D unclear. This TCR derives from a man aged 50 to 59 with active or convalescent COVID-19. The CDR3 reads CASSSGTGELFF. DNA of the CDR3: TGCGCCAGCAGCTCAGGCACCGGGGAGCTGTTTTTT.